This entry is about one T cell receptor beta chain. What it recognizes is unknown. A read error may account for a junction end that differs from germline. This specimen comes from a study of T cells in Graves' hyperthyroidism and ophthalmopathy. Germline values: CDR1 SGHVS, CDR2 FNYEAQ. This CDR3 contains 14 residues. RNA transcripts yielded amplified TCR beta CDR3 regions. When the TCR CDR3 underwent first-round RT-PCR, the HTBI primer set was used. Each CDR3 protein gets one entry after TCRdb re-called the multiplex PCR reads with MiXCR. The sample consists of around 600,000 distinct CDR3 sequences, 40% to 55% of them appearing once. The study, taken as a whole, reports: Researchers found most expanded thyroid clonotypes above 0.001 in blood as well.

This receptor was identified in an adult man with Graves' disease, either hyperthyroidism or ophthalmopathy (not recorded which). What was sequenced was peripheral blood or thyroid tissue (not recorded which). This rearrangement joins TRBV7-6 to TRBJ1-1; the D gene is possibly TRBD1 (6 bases). The CDR3 DNA follows: TGTGCCAGCAGATTAGGAGCAGGGGAAACTGAAGCTTTCTTT. Translating it yields CASRLGAGETEAFF.